Detailed here is one TCR beta chain. Its specificity is unknown. The sample's treatment: roughly ten-day PBMC culture with coronavirus spike peptide pools or control peptides (ViraFEST assay). This record comes from a study of vaccination and CD4 T cells after COVID-19. Per the germline V gene, CDR1 is SEHNR and CDR2 is FQNEAQ (reference sequence). V gave up 5 bases and J gave up 3 bases, with 13 bases separating them. This CDR3 comprises 14 residues. Scientists ran DNA taken from cultured CD4+ T cells through the Oncomine TCR Beta short-read assay for sequencing. MiXCR, run by TCRdb on the PCR reads, gives a single entry per CDR3 protein. The sample lists around 19,000 distinct CDR3 sequences, around two fifths seen once, with under 8.5% in the top ten.

The receptor was isolated from a human donor who had recovered from COVID-19. This sample comprised CD4+ T cells from blood, cultured in vitro, obtained after SARS-CoV-2 vaccination. This chain links TRBV7-9 with TRBJ2-5; weak D call: TRBD1 (6 bases). The CDR3 region has the DNA TGTGCCAGCAGCCCAGGGGCGGAAAAAGAGACCCAGTACTTC. Translated: CASSPGAEKETQYF.